The 28 T cell receptor beta chains below all came from one sample that was sequenced in a study of blood T cell repertoires in COVID-19. Using immunoSEQ multiplex PCR, the repertoire was profiled, and TCRdb retains in-frame clones only, with some absent. Among about 170,000 clones listed, 74% were seen once. Sequencing was done on a sample of peripheral blood. The receptors originated from a woman older than 75 with acute or convalescent COVID-19.

This sequence joins TRBV25-1 and TRBJ1-1; TRBD1 aligns across 12 bases. This CDR3 comprises 15 residues. V lost 5 bases to trimming and J lost 2 bases; unmatched junction nucleotides: 3. CDR1 and CDR2 from the germline V gene are MGHDK and SYGVNS. This CDR3 is CASSPGTGGNTEAFF. CDR3 bases: TGTGCCAGCAGTCCCGGGACAGGGGGCAACACTGAAGCTTTCTTT. Variable domain in full (rest from reference TRBV25-1 and TRBJ1-1): EADIYQTPRYLVIGTGKKITLECSQTMGHDKMYWYQQDPGMELHLIHYSYGVNSTEKGDLSSESTVSRIRTEHFPLTLESARPSHTSQYLCASSPGTGGNTEAFFGQGTRLTVV.

This clone was seen just once. The CDR3 DNA reads TGTGCCTGGGCCGGCCAGGTGAACACTGAAGCTTTCTTT. It is translated as CAWAGQVNTEAFF. J is TRBJ1-1 and V is TRBV30; D is unresolved. The germline V gene has CDR1 GTSNPN and CDR2 SVGIG (reference sequence). V dropped 5 bases and J dropped 0 bases, with 10 bases sitting between them. This CDR3 has 13 residues.

In this sample, this clone turned up a few times. The chain combines TRBV3-1 (or the pseudogene TRBV3-2) with TRBJ2-3, with D hard to call. The germline V gene encodes CDR1 LGHDT and CDR2 YNNKEL (reference sequence). The CDR3 runs to 19 residues. Trimming stripped 1 base from V and 2 bases from J, with 22 bases between. CDR3 region: CASSQAEARPEGATDTQYF. For the CDR3, the DNA is TGTGCCAGCAGCCAAGCTGAAGCGAGGCCAGAAGGAGCCACAGATACGCAGTATTTT.

In this sample, this clone turned up a few times. The genes are TRBV6-2 or TRBV6-3 and TRBJ1-1, with 8 bases identical to TRBD1. This CDR3 spans 13 amino acids. CDR1 and CDR2 from the germline V gene are MNHEY and SVGEGT. V shed 6 bases and J 6 bases; nucleotides not matched to a gene: 6. As DNA, the CDR3 is TGTGCCAGCAGCGGACAGGGTAGGCCTGAAGCTTTCTTT. Translating gives CASSGQGRPEAFF.

The table lists this clone with many counts. This chain links TRBV10-3 with TRBJ1-3, with 9 positions matching TRBD1. CDR3 length: 12 amino acids. J lost 7 bases, V lost 8 bases, and 3 bases had no gene match. Germline V CDR1 and CDR2: ENHRY, SYGVKD. CDR3 in DNA: TGTGCCATCGGGGACAGGGCTAACACCATATATTTT. Protein: CAIGDRANTIYF.

The V and J genes are TRBV9 and TRBJ2-7, with D tentatively TRBD2 (5 bases). Germline V gene data show CDR1 as SGDLS and CDR2 as YYNGEE. V was cut by 2 bases and J by 2 bases, with 11 bases left in between. The CDR3 is 14 residues long. CDR3 nucleotides: TGTGCCAGCAGCGTGCGGGCAGGCCCCTACGAGCAGTACTTC. This translates into CASSVRAGPYEQYF.

J is TRBJ2-3 and V is TRBV25-1; the D gene is possibly TRBD2 (5 bases). The CDR3 runs 15 residues. Trimming took 5 bases from V and 2 from J, leaving 14 bases between them. Germline loops: CDR1 MGHDK, CDR2 SYGVNS. The CDR3 sequence: CASSPSGYYTDTQYF. The CDR3 DNA reads as TGTGCCAGCAGTCCCAGCGGATACTACACAGATACGCAGTATTTT.

Only a few counts were recorded for this clone. This rearrangement joins TRBV5-4 to TRBJ2-4; D uncertain. Germline CDR1 and CDR2: SGHNT and YYREEE (reference sequence). The CDR3 is made up of 15 amino acids. V was trimmed by 4 bases and J by 1 base, leaving 12 bases between them. The DNA of the CDR3 is TGTGCCAGCAGCAACCCCAGTTCGGCCAAAAACATTCAGTACTTC. This gives the protein CASSNPSSAKNIQYF.

The chain couples TRBV7-2 to TRBJ1-2, with 7 bases lining up with TRBD1. Germline lookup yields CDR1 SGHTA and CDR2 FQGNSA. CDR3 size: 15 residues. Trimming took 5 bases from V and 2 from J; bases not matched to a gene: 8. CDR3 amino acids: CASSESTGRNYGYTF. The CDR3 DNA sequence: TGTGCCAGCAGCGAATCGACAGGGCGGAACTATGGCTACACCTTC.

The V gene is TRBV7-8, the J gene TRBJ1-6, with D possibly matching TRBD1 (5 bases). Trimming pared 5 bases from V and 6 bases from J, leaving 17 bases between. CDR1 is SGHVS, CDR2 FQNEAQ, per germline. The CDR3 length is 16 residues. The CDR3 is CASSPQTDPVNSPLHF. CDR3 bases: TGTGCCAGCAGCCCGCAGACAGATCCTGTTAATTCACCCCTCCACTTT.

The rearrangement uses TRBV9 and TRBJ1-1, with D perhaps TRBD1 (6 bases). The V gene's germline CDR1 is SGDLS and CDR2 YYNGEE. The CDR3 totals 15 residues. V shed 0 bases and J shed 3 bases, with 12 bases lying between them. As DNA, the CDR3 is TGTGCCAGCAGCGTAGATGGGGGCGAGGACACTGAAGCTTTCTTT. Protein product: CASSVDGGEDTEAFF.

The chain is built from TRBV28 and TRBJ2-7; the D gene is possibly TRBD2 (6 bases). Germline V gives CDR1 MDHEN, CDR2 SYDVKM. This CDR3 has 17 amino acids. V lost 5 bases to trimming and J lost 2 bases, with 22 bases between them. The CDR3: CASSQTEGRGAPYEQYF. CDR3 coding DNA: TGTGCCAGCAGTCAAACGGAGGGGCGGGGAGCTCCCTACGAGCAGTACTTC.

The J gene is TRBJ2-2, the V gene TRBV28, with 7 bases matching TRBD1. The germline CDR1 and CDR2 sequences are MDHEN and SYDVKM. The CDR3 totals 15 residues. J gave up 6 bases and V 8 bases, and 12 bases lay outside the gene matches. The CDR3, as DNA: TGTGCCAGCGAATACTCCGGGACAGCCCCCGGGGAGCTGTTTTTT. Amino acids: CASEYSGTAPGELFF. Full variable domain (rest looked up from reference TRBV28 and TRBJ2-2): DVKVTQSSRYLVKRTGEKVFLECVQDMDHENMFWYRQDPGLGLRLIYFSYDVKMKEKGDIPEGYSVSREKKERFSLILESASTNQTSMYLCASEYSGTAPGELFFGEGSRLTVL.

This chain joins TRBV6-2 or TRBV6-3 and TRBJ2-3; 7 positions match TRBD1. CDR1 and CDR2 from the germline V gene are MNHEY and SVGEGT. The CDR3 loop spans 20 amino acids. With V trimmed by 6 bases and J by 1 base, 22 bases remained unmatched. CDR3 in DNA: TGTGCCAGCAGCCTTACGACAGGGCAGACAGTCCCTTCCGGCACAGATACGCAGTATTTT. This encodes CASSLTTGQTVPSGTDTQYF.

The V and J genes are TRBV5-1 and TRBJ2-7; 8 nucleotides match TRBD2. Germline V gives CDR1 SGHRS, CDR2 YFSETQ. This CDR3 has 13 residues. V lost 5 bases and J lost 5; bases outside the gene matches: 6. The CDR3 DNA reads TGCGCCAGCAGGACTAGCGCTTCTGACGAGCAGTACTTC. Its translation is CASRTSASDEQYF.

The genes are TRBV28 and TRBJ1-3, with a tentative D call TRBD1 (6 bases). Germline CDR1 and CDR2: MDHEN and SYDVKM. Between the trimmed V and J ends, which lost 6 bases and 5 bases, there was a span of 26 bases. The CDR3 consists of 18 residues. CDR3 residues: CASRANLRDNTDRNTIYF. As DNA, the CDR3 is TGTGCCAGCAGAGCTAATCTCCGGGACAACACTGACAGAAACACCATATATTTT. Full variable domain (outside the CDR3, taken from reference TRBV28 and TRBJ1-3): DVKVTQSSRYLVKRTGEKVFLECVQDMDHENMFWYRQDPGLGLRLIYFSYDVKMKEKGDIPEGYSVSREKKERFSLILESASTNQTSMYLCASRANLRDNTDRNTIYFGEGSWLTVV.

The chain recombines TRBV6-5 with TRBJ2-7; 11 bases fit TRBD2. The trim removed 6 bases at V and 3 bases at J, leaving 4 bases unmatched. The CDR3 has 14 amino acids. CDR1 is MNHEY and CDR2 is SVGAGI in the germline V gene. The CDR3 DNA reads as TGTGCCAGCAGAATGACTAGCGGGGTCTACGAGCAGTACTTC. It encodes CASRMTSGVYEQYF.

This clone turned up a few times. This chain links TRBV5-1 with TRBJ2-1; 7 nucleotides agree with TRBD2. The CDR3 spans 14 residues. The ends lost 4 bases at V and 9 bases at J; junction bases unmatched: 10. The germline V gene has CDR1 SGHRS and CDR2 YFSETQ. In nucleotides, the CDR3 is TGCGCCAGCAGCCCGATTTTAGGGGAGGGTGAGCAGTTCTTC. It specifies CASSPILGEGEQFF.

V is TRBV9 and J is TRBJ2-1; 7 bases line up with TRBD1. Germline values: CDR1 SGDLS, CDR2 YYNGEE. The junction had 7 bases not matched to a gene; V was cut back by 0 bases and J by 4 bases. The length of the CDR3 is 16 residues. DNA for the CDR3: TGTGCCAGCAGCGTAGCTTACAGGGGAAGGTACAATGAGCAGTTCTTC. The encoded protein is CASSVAYRGRYNEQFF.

The rearrangement uses TRBV18 and TRBJ2-1; maybe TRBD2 (6 bases). V was trimmed by 0 bases and J by 4 bases, leaving 10 bases between them. This CDR3 is 15 amino acids long. Germline CDR1 and CDR2: KGHSH and LQKENI. The CDR3 loop is CASSPPGDSYNEQFF. In DNA, the CDR3 is TGTGCCAGCTCACCACCGGGGGACTCTTACAATGAGCAGTTCTTC.

This clone was detected only once. The chain couples TRBV6-5 to TRBJ1-6; D is possibly TRBD1 (6 bases). The CDR3 has 14 amino acids. Germline V gives CDR1 MNHEY, CDR2 SVGAGI. Between the trimmed V and J ends, which lost 7 bases and 6 bases, there was a span of 13 bases. CDR3 DNA: TGTGCCAGCATGGCAGGGGCGTTTAATTCACCCCTCCACTTT. It is translated as CASMAGAFNSPLHF.

This clone was picked up a small number of times. This rearrangement joins TRBV4-3 to TRBJ2-5, with 13 bases fitting TRBD2. The trim removed 1 base at V and 6 bases at J, leaving 8 bases unmatched. CDR1 LGHNA and CDR2 YSLEER come from the germline V gene. The CDR3 is made up of 17 amino acids. For the CDR3, the DNA is TGCGCCAGCAGCCAAGTCACTAGCGGGAGGGCCGGGCAGACCCAGTACTTC. Its translation: CASSQVTSGRAGQTQYF.

The chain uses TRBV28 and TRBJ1-5; D remains unclear. The V end was cut by 3 bases, the J end by 7 bases, with 13 bases between. Per the germline V gene, CDR1 is MDHEN and CDR2 is SYDVKM. The CDR3 sequence is 14 residues long. CDR3 in DNA: TGTGCCAGCAGTTTTGGAGGGTGGCGGCAGCCCCAGCATTTT. Translation gives CASSFGGWRQPQHF.

This rearrangement joins TRBV2 to TRBJ2-7, with 10 bases aligning to TRBD2. Germline CDR1 SNHLY, CDR2 FYNNEI. V gave up 2 bases and J gave up 2 bases; unmatched junction bases: 9. The CDR3 consists of 17 residues. CDR3 DNA sequence: TGTGCCAGCAGTGAATATTGGACTAGCGGAAGCACCTACGAGCAGTACTTC. It specifies CASSEYWTSGSTYEQYF.

The CDR3 loop reads CASSSWDRDEQYF. In DNA form, the CDR3 reads TGTGCCAGCAGCTCCTGGGACAGGGACGAGCAGTACTTC. The chain carries TRBV7-2 and TRBJ2-7, with TRBD1 identical over 9 bases. CDR1 and CDR2 from the germline V gene are SGHTA and FQGNSA. With V trimmed by 4 bases and J by 5 bases, 3 bases remained unmatched. The CDR3 consists of 13 residues. The full variable domain, completed using reference TRBV7-2 and TRBJ2-7, is GAGVSQSPSNKVTEKGKDVELRCDPISGHTALYWYRQSLGQGLEFLIYFQGNSAPDKSGLPSDRFSAERTGGSVSTLTIQRTQQEDSAVYLCASSSWDRDEQYFGPGTRLTVT.

This clone was recorded a few times. The chain links TRBV4-3 to TRBJ1-5; D unclear. The V end was cut by 0 bases, the J end by 7 bases, with 16 bases between. The CDR3 loop spans 16 amino acids. The germline V gene encodes CDR1 LGHNA and CDR2 YSLEER. This CDR3 is CASSQDGEREWQPQHF. CDR3 nucleotide sequence: TGCGCCAGCAGCCAAGACGGTGAGAGGGAATGGCAGCCCCAGCATTTT.

V and J are TRBV7-9 and TRBJ1-1; 7 bases align to TRBD1. CDR3 length: 14 amino acids. Trimming removed 4 bases from V and 5 bases from J; junction bases left unmatched: 7. Per germline, CDR1 SEHNR and CDR2 FQNEAQ (reference sequence). The CDR3 DNA follows: TGTGCCAGCAGCTCCGAGACAGGGAGGACTGAAGCTTTCTTT. Encoded protein: CASSSETGRTEAFF.

This chain joins TRBV27 and TRBJ1-6, with a tentative D call TRBD1 (6 bases). Germline CDR1 MNHEY, CDR2 SMNVEV (reference sequence). This CDR3 has 16 residues. V was pared by 3 bases and J by 7 bases, with 16 bases between. The CDR3 loop reads CASSLTGTLLNSPLHF. The CDR3 bases are TGTGCCAGCAGTTTGACCGGGACATTGCTAAATTCACCCCTCCACTTT.